These 10 T cell receptor beta chains originate from one sample sequenced in a study of cytomegalovirus exposure and HLA in healthy donors. PCR primers comprised 60 Vbeta and 13 Jbeta primers. Only in-frame clones appear in the TCRdb table, and some are missing; sequencing was by immunoSEQ multiplex PCR. The table lists roughly 68,000 clones, roughly 80% of them singletons. The sequencing input was PBMCs. These receptors originate from a woman between 25 and 40 years old in good health and CMV-seropositive.

The V gene is TRBV29-1, the J gene TRBJ2-2; perhaps TRBD1 as D (6 bases). The V gene lost 4 bases and the J gene lost 2 bases, with 8 bases spanning the gap. Germline lookup yields CDR1 SQVTM and CDR2 ANQGSEA. The CDR3 extends over 13 amino acids. The CDR3 reads CSVGTENTGELFF. For the CDR3, the DNA is TGCAGCGTTGGGACAGAAAACACCGGGGAGCTGTTTTTT.

The rearrangement links TRBV7-2 to TRBJ2-1; 13 bases align to TRBD2. J gave up 6 bases and V 3 bases, and 5 bases lay outside the gene matches. Looked up from germline, CDR1 is SGHTA and CDR2 is FQGNSA. This CDR3 spans 16 amino acids. CDR3 loop: CASSLVGLAGVNEQFF. The CDR3 nucleotides are TGTGCCAGCAGCTTGGTAGGACTAGCGGGAGTCAATGAGCAGTTCTTC.

This chain connects TRBV5-6 to TRBJ2-1; a possible D gene is TRBD1 (5 bases). CDR3 size: 13 residues. Trimming pared 3 bases from V and 14 bases from J, leaving 18 bases between. Germline V gene sequence: CDR1 SGHDT, CDR2 YYEEEE. DNA for the CDR3: TGTGCCAGCAGCTATGGGGCGAAGGCTAAGGAGTTCTTC. Protein sequence: CASSYGAKAKEFF. The full variable domain, with the rest looked up from reference TRBV5-6 and TRBJ2-1, is DAGVTQSPTHLIKTRGQQVTLRCSPKSGHDTVSWYQQALGQGPQFIFQYYEEEERQRGNFPDRFSGHQFPNYSSELNVNALLLGDSALYLCASSYGAKAKEFFGPGTRLTVL.

This chain connects TRBV29-1 to TRBJ2-7, with 10 bases lining up with TRBD1. The CDR3 spans 15 residues. Trimming at V came to 0 bases and at J to 9 bases, leaving 11 bases not matched to a gene. CDR1 is SQVTM and CDR2 is ANQGSEA in the germline V gene. This CDR3 reads CSVEDYATGGGGQYF. CDR3 DNA sequence: TGCAGCGTTGAAGATTATGCGACAGGGGGCGGGGGGCAGTACTTC.

The rearrangement joins TRBV25-1 to TRBJ2-5; no reliable D call. The last part of the DNA fits TRBJ2-7 better; the J call may be wrong. CDR1 MGHDK and CDR2 SYGVNS come from the germline V gene. The CDR3 sequence is 13 residues long. The CDR3 protein is CASSFNRALEQYF. As DNA, the CDR3 is TGTGCCAGCAGCTTCAACCGTGCCCTCGAGCAGTACTTC.

This chain connects TRBV6-1 to TRBJ1-5; D remains unclear. The CDR3 totals 14 residues. Trimming cost V 3 bases and J 3 bases, with 9 bases left between them. Per the germline V gene, CDR1 is MNHNS and CDR2 is SASEGT. The CDR3 DNA follows: TGTGCCAGCAGTGATTCGATGGCCAATCAGCCCCAGCATTTT. Protein: CASSDSMANQPQHF.

V gene TRBV30 combines with J gene TRBJ1-1; 9 positions agree with TRBD1. The CDR3 has 13 residues. Germline V gives CDR1 GTSNPN, CDR2 SVGIG (reference sequence). Unmatched junction bases numbered 6, after V lost 1 base and J lost 9 bases. CDR3 nucleotide sequence: TGTGCCTGGAGTGAAGGACAGGGGTTACAAGCTTTCTTT. Translation: CAWSEGQGLQAFF.

V is TRBV7-2 and J is TRBJ1-3; D not certain. Germline V CDR1 and CDR2: SGHTA, FQGNSA. This CDR3 has 15 residues. V shed 1 base and J shed 0 bases, with 7 bases lying between them. The CDR3 coding sequence is TGTGCCAGCAGCTTAGGTAGCTACTCTGGAAACACCATATATTTT. This gives the protein CASSLGSYSGNTIYF.

The rearrangement links TRBV6-1 to TRBJ1-1; D gene ambiguous. The CDR3 is 14 residues long. Germline V gives CDR1 MNHNS, CDR2 SASEGT. The V end lost 0 bases, the J end lost 4 bases, and 9 bases lay between the germline ends. The CDR3 region is CASSEAPGSTEAFF. The CDR3 region has the DNA TGTGCCAGCAGTGAAGCTCCCGGGAGCACTGAAGCTTTCTTT.

The chain is built from TRBV15 and TRBJ2-7; D remains unclear. CDR3 length: 13 amino acids. Per the germline V gene, CDR1 is LNHNV and CDR2 is YYDKDF (reference sequence). Trimming cost V 0 bases and J 4 bases, with 7 bases left between them. DNA of the CDR3: TGTGCCACCAGCAGAGACCTCTTTTACGAGCAGTACTTC. Its translation: CATSRDLFYEQYF.